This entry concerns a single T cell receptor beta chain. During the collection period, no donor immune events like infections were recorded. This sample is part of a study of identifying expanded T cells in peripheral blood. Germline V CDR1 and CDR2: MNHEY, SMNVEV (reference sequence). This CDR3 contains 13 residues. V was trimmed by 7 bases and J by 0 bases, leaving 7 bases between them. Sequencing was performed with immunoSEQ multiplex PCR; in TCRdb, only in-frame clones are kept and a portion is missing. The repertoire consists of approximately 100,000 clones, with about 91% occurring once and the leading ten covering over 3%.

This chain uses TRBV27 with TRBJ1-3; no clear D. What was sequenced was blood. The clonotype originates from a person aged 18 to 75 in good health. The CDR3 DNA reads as TGTGCCAGCAAAATGCACTCTGGAAACACCATATATTTT. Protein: CASKMHSGNTIYF.